A single sample is the source of the 7 T cell receptor beta chains below, sequenced in a study of T cell responses to AZD1222 COVID-19 vaccine. The method was immunoSEQ multiplex PCR; TCRdb's version includes in-frame clones alone and lacks a portion of them. The sample includes 110,000 to 150,000 clones, approximately 93% of them seen just once. The material sequenced was peripheral blood, taken on day 0 of MenACWY control vaccination. These receptors all come from an adult in good health.

The V call is TRBV3-1 (or the pseudogene TRBV3-2), the J call TRBJ2-5; a weak D match, TRBD2 (6 bases). The CDR3 totals 16 residues. The V gene's germline CDR1 is LGHDT and CDR2 YNNKEL (reference sequence). Trimming pared 1 base from V and 2 bases from J, leaving 14 bases between. Here the CDR3 DNA reads TGTGCCAGCAGCCAAGGTGGGGGGAGGACTCAAGAGACCCAGTACTTC. This sequence encodes CASSQGGGRTQETQYF.

This clone was counted once. V and J are TRBV15 and TRBJ2-2, with a weak D call TRBD1 (5 bases). This CDR3 has 18 residues. From germline, CDR1 is LNHNV and CDR2 YYDKDF (reference sequence). The V gene lost 4 bases and the J gene lost 0 bases, with 18 bases spanning the gap. The chain's CDR3 is CATSILTAYSSNTGELFF. CDR3 nucleotides: TGTGCCACCAGCATTCTGACAGCCTATTCCTCGAACACCGGGGAGCTGTTTTTT.

CDR3 nucleotide sequence: TGTGCCAGCAGTTTGGGGGGACTCACACCCCTAGACACTGAAGCTTTCTTT. This sequence encodes CASSLGGLTPLDTEAFF. The genes are TRBV27 and TRBJ1-1, with a possible D match to TRBD1 (5 bases). The CDR3 spans 17 residues. From germline, CDR1 is MNHEY and CDR2 SMNVEV (reference sequence). Trimming removed 3 bases at V and 3 bases at J, with 20 bases between.

The J gene is TRBJ2-7, the V gene TRBV27, with D unresolved. The CDR3 extends over 15 amino acids. V lost 6 bases, J lost 2 bases, and 17 bases lay in between. In germline, CDR1 is MNHEY, CDR2 SMNVEV (reference sequence). As DNA, the CDR3 is TGTGCCAGCAGGTATGACCCTACGCTCCCCTACGAGCAGTACTTC. This translates into CASRYDPTLPYEQYF.

V gene TRBV7-2 combines with J gene TRBJ1-1; D is uncertain. V lost 2 bases, J lost 0 bases, and 7 bases lay in between. The V gene's germline CDR1 is SGHTA and CDR2 FQGNSA. CDR3 length: 14 amino acids. The CDR3 bases are TGTGCCAGCAGCTTAAGAGGGCTGAACACTGAAGCTTTCTTT. This sequence encodes CASSLRGLNTEAFF.

This chain links TRBV4-2 with TRBJ1-3, with D possibly being TRBD1 (5 bases). Trimming shortened V by 4 bases and J by 0 bases, and 22 bases separated the two germline ends. The CDR3 loop spans 19 amino acids. CDR1 and CDR2 (germline): LGHNA, YNFKEQ. The CDR3 loop reads CASSLDDSDVSISGNTIYF. In nucleotides, the CDR3 is TGTGCCAGCAGCCTAGACGACAGTGATGTATCCATCTCTGGAAACACCATATATTTT.

This chain connects TRBV6-5 to TRBJ2-7; D may be TRBD1 or TRBD2 (5 bases each). Trimming left V 6 bases short and J 5 bases short, with 14 bases between. This CDR3 has 13 residues. Germline V gene sequence: CDR1 MNHEY, CDR2 SVGAGI. CDR3 coding DNA: TGTGCCAGCAGCAGGGACCGCCGCGACGAGCAGTACTTC. It is translated as CASSRDRRDEQYF.